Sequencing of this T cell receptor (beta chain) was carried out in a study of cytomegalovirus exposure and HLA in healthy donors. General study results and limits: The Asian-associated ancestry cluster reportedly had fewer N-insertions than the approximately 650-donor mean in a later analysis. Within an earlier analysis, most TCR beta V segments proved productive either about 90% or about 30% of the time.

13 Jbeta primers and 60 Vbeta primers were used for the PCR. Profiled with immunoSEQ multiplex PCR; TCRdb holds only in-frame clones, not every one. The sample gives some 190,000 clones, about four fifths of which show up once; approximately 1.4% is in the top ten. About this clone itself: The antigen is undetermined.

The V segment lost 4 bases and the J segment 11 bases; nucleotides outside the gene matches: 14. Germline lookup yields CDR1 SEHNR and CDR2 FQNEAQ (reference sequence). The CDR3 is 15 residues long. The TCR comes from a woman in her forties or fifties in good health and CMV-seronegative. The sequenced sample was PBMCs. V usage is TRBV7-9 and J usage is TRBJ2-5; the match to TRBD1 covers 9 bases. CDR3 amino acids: CASSSTGTGYPRQYF. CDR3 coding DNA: TGTGCCAGCAGCTCCACCGGGACAGGGTACCCCAGGCAGTACTTC.